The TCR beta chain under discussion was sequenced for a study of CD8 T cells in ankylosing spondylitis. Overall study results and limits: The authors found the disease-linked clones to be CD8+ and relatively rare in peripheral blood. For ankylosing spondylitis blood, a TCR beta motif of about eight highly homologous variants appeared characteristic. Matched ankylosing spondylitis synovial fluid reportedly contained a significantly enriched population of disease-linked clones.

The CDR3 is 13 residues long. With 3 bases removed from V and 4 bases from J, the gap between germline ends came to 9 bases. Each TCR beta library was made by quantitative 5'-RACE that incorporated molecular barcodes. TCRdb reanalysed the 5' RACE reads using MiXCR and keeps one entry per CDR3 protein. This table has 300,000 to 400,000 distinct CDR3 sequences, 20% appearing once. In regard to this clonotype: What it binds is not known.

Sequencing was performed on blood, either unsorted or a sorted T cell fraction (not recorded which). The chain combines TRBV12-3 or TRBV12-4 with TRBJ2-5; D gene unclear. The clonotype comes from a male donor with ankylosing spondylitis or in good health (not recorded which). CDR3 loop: CASSFQRRETQYF. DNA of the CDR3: TGTGCCAGCAGTTTTCAGAGACGAGAGACCCAGTACTTC.